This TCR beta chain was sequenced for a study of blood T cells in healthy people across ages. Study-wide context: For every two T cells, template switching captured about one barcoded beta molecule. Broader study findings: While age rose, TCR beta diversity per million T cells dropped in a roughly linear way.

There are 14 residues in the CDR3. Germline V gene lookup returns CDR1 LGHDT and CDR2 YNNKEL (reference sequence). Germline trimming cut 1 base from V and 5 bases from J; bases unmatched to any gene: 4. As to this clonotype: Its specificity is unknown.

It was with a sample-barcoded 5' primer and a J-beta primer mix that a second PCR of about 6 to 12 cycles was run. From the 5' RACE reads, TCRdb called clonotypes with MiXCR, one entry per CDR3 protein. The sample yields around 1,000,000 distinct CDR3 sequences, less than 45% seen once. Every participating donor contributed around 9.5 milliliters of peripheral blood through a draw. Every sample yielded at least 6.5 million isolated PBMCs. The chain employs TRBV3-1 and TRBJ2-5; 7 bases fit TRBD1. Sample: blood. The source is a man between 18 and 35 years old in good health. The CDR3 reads CASSQGDREETQYF. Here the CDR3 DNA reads TGTGCCAGCAGCCAAGGGGACAGAGAGGAGACCCAGTACTTC.